Below, 31 T cell receptor beta chains from the same sample are listed, as sequenced in a study of T cell repertoires in cytomegalovirus infection. TCRdb ran MiXCR on the reads and lists one entry per CDR3 protein. The sample carries some 230,000 distinct CDR3 sequences, under 25% recorded once. Material: CD8+ T cells from PBMCs. These TCRs come from a human donor in good health (CMV status not recorded). Some clones in this sample may be carry-over from other donors' samples.

The chain couples TRBV2 to TRBJ1-2; unclear D gene. The CDR3 length is 16 residues. V dropped 10 bases and J dropped 6 bases, with 27 bases sitting between them. Germline loops: CDR1 SNHLY, CDR2 FYNNEI. CDR3 bases: TGTGCCACCTACTTTGACGTCCAACTCGACATCCATGGCTACACCTTC. Translation gives CATYFDVQLDIHGYTF. The full variable domain, rest sourced from reference TRBV2 and TRBJ1-2, is EPEVTQTPSHQVTQMGQEVILRCVPISNHLYFYWYRQILGQKVEFLVSFYNNEISEKSEIFDDQFSVERPDGSNFTLKIRSTKLEDSAMYFCATYFDVQLDIHGYTFGSGTRLTVV.

In its sample, this clonotype was seen many times. The rearrangement links TRBV29-1 to TRBJ2-3, with D hard to call. V lost 5 bases, J lost 0 bases, and 15 bases lay in between. This CDR3 contains 15 residues. Germline assignment: CDR1 SQVTM and CDR2 ANQGSEA. CDR3 sequence reads: CSVRVDASSTDTQYF. In nucleotides, the CDR3 is TGCAGCGTTCGCGTCGATGCTTCTAGCACAGATACGCAGTATTTT.

The chain employs TRBV9 and TRBJ2-1; 12 positions match TRBD2. This CDR3 has 16 amino acids. V was clipped by 2 bases and J by 6 bases; unmatched bases: 6. CDR1 and CDR2 from the germline V gene are SGDLS and YYNGEE. This CDR3 reads CASSVASGGASNEQFF. CDR3 bases: TGTGCCAGCAGCGTGGCTAGCGGGGGGGCGAGCAATGAGCAGTTCTTC. Looking up the rest from reference TRBV9 and TRBJ2-1 gives the full variable domain: DSGVTQTPKHLITATGQRVTLRCSPRSGDLSVYWYQQSLDQGLQFLIQYYNGEERAKGNILERFSAQQFPDLHSELNLSSLELGDSALYFCASSVASGGASNEQFFGPGTRLTVL.

This clonotype was seen a handful of times. This chain links TRBV7-6 with TRBJ2-6; TRBD1 agrees at 9 bases. The CDR3 runs to 18 residues. Germline values: CDR1 SGHVS, CDR2 FNYEAQ. V gave up 5 bases and J gave up 4 bases; unmatched junction bases: 12. CDR3 coding DNA: TGTGCCAGCAGCGCTACCGCGGACAGGGGCTTAGGGGCCAACGTCCTGACTTTC. This sequence encodes CASSATADRGLGANVLTF.

This clonotype was seen a few times. The V gene is TRBV7-9, the J gene TRBJ2-5, with D perhaps matching TRBD2 (6 bases). CDR1 and CDR2 from the germline V gene are SEHNR and FQNEAQ (reference sequence). Trimming left V 1 base short and J 2 bases short, with 8 bases between. This CDR3 region has 14 residues. The CDR3 DNA is TGTGCCAGCAGCTTAGTCGGGACTCAAGAGACCCAGTACTTC. Translated: CASSLVGTQETQYF.

This clonotype was detected a few times. The V and J genes are TRBV7-2 and TRBJ1-3; D gene uncertain. This CDR3 is 14 amino acids long. The V end lost 8 bases, the J end lost 2 bases, and 13 bases lay between the germline ends. In germline, CDR1 is SGHTA, CDR2 FQGNSA. CDR3 in DNA: TGTGCCAGCGGGCTTAGGCAGACTGGAAACACCATATATTTT. It is translated as CASGLRQTGNTIYF.

CDR3 loop: CASSPGLDGEGYTF. CDR3 sequence (DNA): TGTGCCAGCTCACCAGGACTAGACGGTGAGGGCTACACCTTC. The chain has TRBV18 and TRBJ1-2, with D uncertain. Germline loops: CDR1 KGHSH, CDR2 LQKENI. The CDR3 sequence is 14 residues long. V was shortened by 2 bases and J by 8 bases, with 15 bases between the two germline ends.

The rearrangement joins TRBV20-1 to TRBJ1-1; 7 bases map to TRBD1. V gave up 6 bases and J gave up 1 base; unmatched junction bases: 8. Germline CDR1 DFQATT, CDR2 SNEGSKA (reference sequence). The CDR3 consists of 14 residues. CDR3 region: CSARDRSPNTEAFF. The DNA of the CDR3 is TGCAGTGCACGGGACAGATCACCGAACACTGAAGCTTTCTTT.

At least ten counts were recorded for this clonotype. CDR3 protein: CASSTRANQPQHF. Written as DNA, the CDR3 is TGTGCCAGCAGCACAAGGGCCAATCAGCCCCAGCATTTT. V gene TRBV7-6 combines with J gene TRBJ1-5; no clear D. CDR1 is SGHVS, CDR2 FNYEAQ, per germline. The CDR3 runs 13 residues. V gave up 5 bases and J gave up 3 bases, with 8 bases separating them.

In this sample, this clonotype turned up a few times. The chain links TRBV29-1 to TRBJ2-2; TRBD2 is a possible D gene (5 bases). The CDR3 extends over 13 amino acids. The germline gives CDR1 SQVTM, CDR2 ANQGSEA. V was clipped by 6 bases and J by 3 bases, with 11 bases between them. CDR3 DNA: TGCAGCGTGAGGGCCGTAGACACCGGGGAGCTGTTTTTT. The encoded protein is CSVRAVDTGELFF.

This clonotype was observed a few times. CDR3 DNA sequence: TGTGCCAGTAGTACAACAGGGGGGACTGAAGCTTTCTTT. Translation gives CASSTTGGTEAFF. The chain is built from TRBV19 and TRBJ1-1, with 8 bases matching TRBD1. Per the germline V gene, CDR1 is LNHDA and CDR2 is SQIVND (reference sequence). CDR3 length: 13 residues. The V segment lost 4 bases and the J segment 5 bases; nucleotides outside the gene matches: 3. The whole variable domain, filled in from reference TRBV19 and TRBJ1-1, reads DGGITQSPKYLFRKEGQNVTLSCEQNLNHDAMYWYRQDPGQGLRLIYYSQIVNDFQKGDIAEGYSVSREKKESFPLTVTSAQKNPTAFYLCASSTTGGTEAFFGQGTRLTVV.

A note on this clonotype: A clone one base away is much larger, so this may be a read error. J is TRBJ2-5 and V is TRBV28, with D hard to call. The V end lost 6 bases, the J end lost 0 bases, and 14 bases lay between the germline ends. The CDR3 runs to 15 residues. Germline CDR1 MDHEN, CDR2 SYDVKM. Here the CDR3 reads CASSRIMGYQETQYF. The CDR3 DNA reads as TGTGCCAGCAGCCGTATCATGGGGTACCAAGAGACCCAGTACTTC. The variable domain in full, completed from reference TRBV28 and TRBJ2-5, reads DVKVTQSSRYLVKRTGEKVFLECVQDMDHENMFWYRQDPGLGLRLIYFSYDVKMKEKGDIPEGYSVSREKKERFSLILESASTNQTSMYLCASSRIMGYQETQYFGPGTRLLVL.

The V call is TRBV14, the J call TRBJ2-1; tentative D call: TRBD2 (6 bases). CDR3 length: 16 residues. With 2 bases removed from V and 1 base from J, the gap between germline ends came to 12 bases. Germline CDR1 reads SGHDN; CDR2 reads FVKESK. In DNA, the CDR3 is TGTGCCAGCAGCCAACATGGAGGGGCATCCTACAATGAGCAGTTCTTC. This translates into CASSQHGGASYNEQFF.

V usage is TRBV2 and J usage is TRBJ2-6; TRBD1 matches at 10 bases. Germline CDR1 SNHLY, CDR2 FYNNEI. The CDR3 loop spans 18 amino acids. The J segment lost 7 bases and the V segment lost 4 bases, leaving 13 bases of the junction unmatched. The CDR3 protein is CASSVETGGARNANVLTF. The CDR3 DNA sequence: TGTGCCAGCAGTGTCGAGACAGGGGGCGCGAGGAATGCCAACGTCCTGACTTTC.

Only a few counts were recorded for this clonotype. V usage is TRBV19 and J usage is TRBJ1-1; tentative D call: TRBD1 (6 bases). The germline V gene has CDR1 LNHDA and CDR2 SQIVND (reference sequence). V was shortened by 9 bases and J by 6 bases, with 14 bases between the two germline ends. The CDR3 runs 12 residues. In DNA form, the CDR3 reads TGTGCCAGCGAAGGGGGTACCCCTGAAGCTTTCTTT. It encodes CASEGGTPEAFF. Together with reference TRBV19 and TRBJ1-1, the CDR3 gives the full variable domain: DGGITQSPKYLFRKEGQNVTLSCEQNLNHDAMYWYRQDPGQGLRLIYYSQIVNDFQKGDIAEGYSVSREKKESFPLTVTSAQKNPTAFYLCASEGGTPEAFFGQGTRLTVV.

The CDR3, as DNA: TGTGCCAGCAGTCTCCTAGCGGCTGGGGCCAACGTCCTGACTTTC. Amino acids: CASSLLAAGANVLTF. V gene TRBV6-8 combines with J gene TRBJ2-6, with 7 bases aligning to TRBD2. The ends lost 5 bases at V and 2 bases at J; junction bases unmatched: 3. Per germline, CDR1 MNHGY and CDR2 SAAAGT. This CDR3 is 15 amino acids long.

This clonotype has at least ten counts. The chain uses TRBV7-8 and TRBJ2-7; 8 bases agree with TRBD2. The CDR3 is 15 residues long. Losses at the gene ends were 6 bases for V and 4 bases for J; bases not matched to a gene: 11. From germline, CDR1 is SGHVS and CDR2 FQNEAQ. The chain's CDR3 is CASSYGRGAIYEQYF. CDR3 DNA: TGTGCCAGCAGTTACGGGAGGGGGGCGATTTACGAGCAGTACTTC.

This clonotype was detected ten times or more. The V call is TRBV28, the J call TRBJ2-5, with 8 bases that match TRBD1. Trimming removed 4 bases from V and 1 base from J; junction bases left unmatched: 8. Germline values: CDR1 MDHEN, CDR2 SYDVKM. This CDR3 spans 16 amino acids. CDR3 sequence: CASSSVGQGPQETQYF. The CDR3 nucleotides are TGTGCCAGCAGTTCCGTCGGACAGGGACCCCAAGAGACCCAGTACTTC. Drawing the rest from reference TRBV28 and TRBJ2-5, the complete variable domain is DVKVTQSSRYLVKRTGEKVFLECVQDMDHENMFWYRQDPGLGLRLIYFSYDVKMKEKGDIPEGYSVSREKKERFSLILESASTNQTSMYLCASSSVGQGPQETQYFGPGTRLLVL.

This clonotype has a count of ten or more. The V call is TRBV7-6, the J call TRBJ2-5; 11 bases fit TRBD2. CDR3 length: 18 amino acids. V lost 0 bases and J lost 0; bases outside the gene matches: 6. CDR1 is SGHVS, CDR2 FNYEAQ, per germline. For the CDR3, the DNA is TGTGCCAGCAGCTTAGCCCTAGCGGGGGGCCCGTACCAAGAGACCCAGTACTTC. Its translation: CASSLALAGGPYQETQYF.

This clonotype has a single count. V usage is TRBV18 and J usage is TRBJ2-1, with D hard to call. Germline V gene sequence: CDR1 KGHSH, CDR2 LQKENI. This CDR3 contains 15 residues. V lost 6 bases and J lost 0, with 12 bases in between. This CDR3 is CASSPDMVSYNEQFF. CDR3 coding DNA: TGTGCCAGCTCCCCTGACATGGTCTCCTACAATGAGCAGTTCTTC.

This clonotype showed up many times. This rearrangement joins TRBV7-2 to TRBJ1-6; D perhaps matches TRBD1 (5 bases). V was cut by 5 bases and J by 2 bases, with 19 bases left in between. Germline loops: CDR1 SGHTA, CDR2 FQGNSA. The CDR3 contains 18 residues. CDR3 residues: CASSPSRGEVPYNSPLHF. The CDR3, as DNA: TGTGCCAGCAGCCCCTCTCGGGGGGAGGTCCCCTATAATTCACCCCTCCACTTT.

This chain joins TRBV28 and TRBJ1-2; 11 bases fit TRBD1. V lost 5 bases and J lost 7; bases outside the gene matches: 6. Germline CDR1 reads MDHEN; CDR2 reads SYDVKM. CDR3 size: 14 residues. DNA for the CDR3: TGTGCCAGCAGTCCGGACAGGGGGCGCGGTGGCTACACCTTC. As protein: CASSPDRGRGGYTF.

The chain employs TRBV12-3 or TRBV12-4 and TRBJ2-5; no clear D. This CDR3 is 13 amino acids long. The V end lost 8 bases, the J end lost 4 bases, and 14 bases lay between the germline ends. In DNA, the CDR3 is TGTGCCAGCGGTGGTCAGGAGCGAGAGACCCAGTACTTC. This sequence encodes CASGGQERETQYF.

V usage is TRBV11-2 and J usage is TRBJ1-1; D might be TRBD1 (5 bases). This CDR3 is 14 amino acids long. The germline V and J ends were trimmed by 4 bases and 3 bases, with 12 bases remaining between them. Germline CDR1 is SGHAT and CDR2 is FQNNGV. The CDR3 reads CASSWHGGDTEAFF. The CDR3 bases are TGTGCCAGCAGCTGGCATGGGGGAGACACTGAAGCTTTCTTT.

The V gene is TRBV5-4, the J gene TRBJ2-1, with a possible D match to TRBD2 (7 bases). V dropped 4 bases and J dropped 11 bases, with 13 bases sitting between them. The germline CDR1 and CDR2 sequences are SGHNT and YYREEE (reference sequence). There are 12 residues in the CDR3. CDR3 nucleotides: TGTGCCAGCAGCCCGGGGGGCGGAAAGCAGTTCTTC. Residues: CASSPGGGKQFF.

The chain combines TRBV28 with TRBJ2-1; D is ambiguous. V was clipped by 4 bases and J by 3 bases, with 10 bases between them. This CDR3 region has 14 residues. Germline V gene sequence: CDR1 MDHEN, CDR2 SYDVKM. CDR3 sequence (DNA): TGTGCCAGCAGTTCCATCGATGTCTACAATGAGCAGTTCTTC. It encodes CASSSIDVYNEQFF.

Here the CDR3 reads CASSLSPGAYSYNEQFF. The DNA of the CDR3 is TGTGCCAGCAGTTTATCCCCCGGAGCCTATTCCTACAATGAGCAGTTCTTC. The genes are TRBV27 and TRBJ2-1; D is unresolved. The V and J ends lost 0 bases and 1 base respectively, with 13 bases between them. This CDR3 region has 17 residues. Germline V CDR1 and CDR2: MNHEY, SMNVEV (reference sequence).

This clonotype was counted ten times or more. The chain uses TRBV12-3 or TRBV12-4 and TRBJ1-1; the match to TRBD1 covers 9 bases. Trimming took 6 bases from V and 4 from J; bases not matched to a gene: 3. The CDR3 runs to 13 residues. The CDR3 is CASSRQGVTEAFF. The CDR3 DNA reads TGTGCCAGCAGCCGACAGGGGGTCACTGAAGCTTTCTTT.

This clonotype was counted a few times. V is TRBV20-1 and J is TRBJ2-1; TRBD2 aligns across 10 bases. Unmatched junction bases numbered 20, after V lost 3 bases and J lost 0 bases. The CDR3 loop spans 21 amino acids. Germline V gene data show CDR1 as DFQATT and CDR2 as SNEGSKA (reference sequence). This CDR3 is CSARLPDLVSGGPSSYNEQFF. CDR3 coding DNA: TGCAGTGCTAGGTTGCCAGACCTTGTTAGCGGGGGGCCTTCCTCCTACAATGAGCAGTTCTTC.

This clonotype has at least ten counts. V gene TRBV7-6 combines with J gene TRBJ2-2; D is unclear. Germline assignment: CDR1 SGHVS and CDR2 FNYEAQ. The germline V and J ends were trimmed by 2 bases and 0 bases, with 16 bases remaining between them. This CDR3 contains 18 residues. Here the CDR3 DNA reads TGTGCCAGCAGCTTAAGATTTGGGCTGAACGCGAACACCGGGGAGCTGTTTTTT. It yields the protein CASSLRFGLNANTGELFF.

Ten or more counts support this clonotype. The chain couples TRBV6-5 to TRBJ2-3; D may be TRBD1 or TRBD2 (5 bases each). CDR3 length: 15 residues. Between the trimmed V and J ends, which lost 7 bases and 2 bases, there was a span of 16 bases. Per germline, CDR1 MNHEY and CDR2 SVGAGI. The CDR3 region is CASTWGPGDTDTQYF. CDR3 bases: TGTGCCAGCACCTGGGGACCTGGAGACACAGATACGCAGTATTTT.